Below, 20 T cell receptor beta chains from the same sample are listed, as sequenced in a study of identical twins. One entry per CDR3 protein results from TCRdb running MiXCR on the 5' RACE reads. The data hold some 500,000 distinct CDR3 sequences, with roughly a fifth observed a single time. Another study also made use of these data, one on T cells expressing NK-cell markers.

Sequenced sample: CD4+ T cells sorted from blood. The source is a woman between 18 and 30 years old in good health.

This clonotype was counted a few times. The CDR3 DNA is TGTGCCAGCAGTTTAGCAGACAGGGGGCCTAACGAGCAGTACTTC. Protein: CASSLADRGPNEQYF. The genes are TRBV27 and TRBJ2-7; TRBD1 agrees at 10 bases. CDR3 length: 15 residues. Trimming at V came to 2 bases and at J to 5 bases, leaving 6 bases not matched to a gene. Germline-derived CDR1 and CDR2 are MNHEY and SMNVEV (reference sequence).

The chain uses TRBV5-6 and TRBJ2-1; the D call may be TRBD1 or TRBD2 (5 bases each). Germline CDR1 and CDR2: SGHDT and YYEEEE. V lost 4 bases and J lost 0, with 14 bases in between. This CDR3 is 16 amino acids long. CDR3 sequence (DNA): TGTGCCAGCAGCCACAGACGGGGCCACTCCTACAATGAGCAGTTCTTC. Its translation: CASSHRRGHSYNEQFF.

This clonotype was seen a handful of times. J is TRBJ1-2 and V is TRBV20-1; possibly TRBD1 for D (5 bases). This CDR3 is built from 15 residues. Per germline, CDR1 DFQATT and CDR2 SNEGSKA (reference sequence). V dropped 4 bases and J dropped 5 bases, with 20 bases sitting between them. The CDR3 DNA reads TGCAGTGCTATGCGGACCGGACACCGGAGGTATGGCTACACCTTC. Translating gives CSAMRTGHRRYGYTF.

The chain links TRBV3-1 to TRBJ2-7; D is unclear. CDR1 LGHDT and CDR2 YNNKEL come from the germline V gene (reference sequence). V was shortened by 2 bases and J by 2 bases, with 7 bases between the two germline ends. This CDR3 has 13 residues. DNA of the CDR3: TGTGCCAGCAGCCAATCAGGCCCCTACGAGCAGTACTTC. Encoded protein: CASSQSGPYEQYF.

This clonotype was seen a handful of times. V gene TRBV20-1 combines with J gene TRBJ2-2; D may be TRBD1 (6 bases). Trimming shortened V by 3 bases and J by 6 bases, and 14 bases separated the two germline ends. From germline, CDR1 is DFQATT and CDR2 SNEGSKA (reference sequence). CDR3 length: 14 residues. CDR3 sequence: CSASSGTSPGELFF. DNA of the CDR3: TGCAGTGCTAGCTCCGGGACATCCCCCGGGGAGCTGTTTTTT.

The genes are TRBV5-1 and TRBJ2-1; TRBD1 matches at 8 bases. In germline, CDR1 is SGHRS, CDR2 YFSETQ. The V gene end was trimmed by 2 bases and the J gene end by 6 bases; junction bases not matched to a gene: 7. The length of the CDR3 is 15 residues. The DNA for the CDR3 is TGCGCCAGCAGCTTAACGACAGGGGCAATCAATGAGCAGTTCTTC. Translation gives CASSLTTGAINEQFF.

This clonotype was seen just once. For the CDR3, the DNA is TGCGCCAGCAGCTTGGCAAGGGCTGAGCAGTTCTTC. This encodes CASSLARAEQFF. This chain joins TRBV5-1 and TRBJ2-1; no clear D gene. This CDR3 is 12 amino acids long. V was clipped by 0 bases and J by 9 bases, with 7 bases between them. Per germline, CDR1 SGHRS and CDR2 YFSETQ.

The chain couples TRBV5-1 to TRBJ2-1, with 8 bases matching TRBD2. Looked up from germline, CDR1 is SGHRS and CDR2 is YFSETQ. The CDR3 has 16 amino acids. V lost 0 bases to trimming and J lost 7 bases; unmatched junction nucleotides: 9. CDR3 DNA: TGCGCCAGCAGCTTGGGGTCGACCGGGGGGGCTAATGAGCAGTTCTTC. This codes for CASSLGSTGGANEQFF. The full variable domain, completed using reference TRBV5-1 and TRBJ2-1, is KAGVTQTPRYLIKTRGQQVTLSCSPISGHRSVSWYQQTPGQGLQFLFEYFSETQRNKGNFPGRFSGRQFSNSRSEMNVSTLELGDSALYLCASSLGSTGGANEQFFGPGTRLTVL.

This clonotype was observed a handful of times. V and J are TRBV13 and TRBJ2-1; TRBD2 agrees at 7 bases. CDR1 PRHDT and CDR2 FYEKMQ come from the germline V gene (reference sequence). J was trimmed by 6 bases and V by 0 bases; bases with no gene match: 8. The CDR3 runs 16 residues. Here the CDR3 reads CASSLGVRERGNEQFF. The DNA of the CDR3 is TGTGCCAGCAGCTTAGGAGTGCGGGAGAGGGGCAATGAGCAGTTCTTC.

The J gene is TRBJ2-1, the V gene TRBV6-1; 12 bases match TRBD1. The CDR3 loop spans 15 amino acids. Germline V CDR1 and CDR2: MNHNS, SASEGT. V was pared by 5 bases and J by 4 bases, with 3 bases of the junction left unmatched. The CDR3: CASSTGQGAYNEQFF. The CDR3 DNA is TGTGCCAGCAGTACGGGACAGGGGGCGTACAATGAGCAGTTCTTC.

The chain is built from TRBV20-1 and TRBJ2-1; 9 bases agree with TRBD2. The CDR3 extends over 16 amino acids. CDR1 DFQATT and CDR2 SNEGSKA come from the germline V gene (reference sequence). V shed 1 base and J 4 bases; nucleotides not matched to a gene: 8. The CDR3: CSARARSSGRYNEQFF. DNA for the CDR3: TGCAGTGCTAGAGCCCGTTCGAGCGGGAGGTACAATGAGCAGTTCTTC.

The V gene is TRBV6-5, the J gene TRBJ1-3, with 7 bases that match TRBD1. J lost 4 bases, V lost 2 bases, and 5 bases had no gene match. CDR3 size: 15 residues. Germline V CDR1 and CDR2: MNHEY, SVGAGI. DNA for the CDR3: TGTGCCAGCAGTTACGCAACAGGGGCCGGAAACACCATATATTTT. Translated: CASSYATGAGNTIYF.

In this sample, this clonotype turned up a few times. CDR3 DNA sequence: TGCAGTGCTAGCACCGTGCCCTATGGCTACACCTTC. Its translation: CSASTVPYGYTF. The genes are TRBV20-1 and TRBJ1-2; D gene unclear. The CDR3 has 12 residues. Germline V lookup: CDR1 DFQATT, CDR2 SNEGSKA (reference sequence). V was pared by 3 bases and J by 4 bases, with 9 bases between.

This rearrangement joins TRBV12-3 or TRBV12-4 to TRBJ1-1; D is uncertain. V lost 7 bases, J lost 5 bases, and 11 bases lay in between. The CDR3 loop spans 12 amino acids. CDR3 region: CASTPWGTEAFF. CDR3 sequence (DNA): TGTGCCAGCACCCCATGGGGAACTGAAGCTTTCTTT.

This clonotype was counted a few times. The chain combines TRBV6-2 or TRBV6-3 with TRBJ1-5, with unresolved D. V lost 2 bases to trimming and J lost 2 bases, with 13 bases between them. The germline V gene encodes CDR1 MNHEY and CDR2 SVGEGT. This CDR3 has 16 residues. The CDR3 spells CASSYPPAWGNQPQHF. CDR3 nucleotides: TGTGCCAGCAGTTACCCCCCCGCTTGGGGCAATCAGCCCCAGCATTTT.

The J gene is TRBJ1-3, the V gene TRBV7-2; perhaps TRBD1 as D (5 bases). This CDR3 has 14 residues. V was cut by 3 bases and J by 8 bases, with 14 bases left in between. The germline gives CDR1 SGHTA, CDR2 FQGNSA. As DNA, the CDR3 is TGTGCCAGCAGCTTCCGCAGGGAAGTATACACCATATATTTT. Its translation is CASSFRREVYTIYF.

The V call is TRBV4-3, the J call TRBJ2-1, with D possibly TRBD2 on 6 matching bases. Trimming left V 4 bases short and J 3 bases short, with 16 bases between. CDR1 LGHNA and CDR2 YSLEER come from the germline V gene. This CDR3 spans 16 amino acids. The DNA for the CDR3 is TGCGCCAGCAGCCGAGCGGCACTGGGGGGCTACAATGAGCAGTTCTTC. Encoded protein: CASSRAALGGYNEQFF.

The chain links TRBV21-1 to TRBJ2-1; TRBD2, as called in the table, went unchecked against the DNA. TRBV21-1 is a listed pseudogene. The CDR3 has 16 amino acids. Here the CDR3 DNA reads TGTGCCAGCAGCAAATTGATGTTCTCTAGCGCGTGTGAGCAGTTCTTC. Amino acid sequence: CASSKLMFSSACEQFF.

This clonotype has only a few counts. The chain carries TRBV4-1 and TRBJ1-1; no clear D gene. Trimming shortened V by 5 bases and J by 2 bases, and 9 bases separated the two germline ends. The CDR3 covers 13 residues. Germline CDR1 reads MGHRA; CDR2 reads YSYEKL. DNA of the CDR3: TGCGCCAGCAGCGTCGGTAGCAACACTGAAGCTTTCTTT. It specifies CASSVGSNTEAFF.

The rearrangement uses TRBV5-1 and TRBJ2-3; TRBD2 matches 11 bases. With V trimmed by 4 bases and J by 3 bases, 7 bases remained unmatched. Germline V gene lookup returns CDR1 SGHRS and CDR2 YFSETQ. This CDR3 is 16 amino acids long. The CDR3 DNA follows: TGCGCCAGCAGCCTCCACACTAGCGGGGGAACAGATACGCAGTATTTT. Translation: CASSLHTSGGTDTQYF. Combining the CDR3 with reference TRBV5-1 and TRBJ2-3 gives the whole variable domain KAGVTQTPRYLIKTRGQQVTLSCSPISGHRSVSWYQQTPGQGLQFLFEYFSETQRNKGNFPGRFSGRQFSNSRSEMNVSTLELGDSALYLCASSLHTSGGTDTQYFGPGTRLTVL.